This T cell receptor beta chain was retrieved from a study of Ad26.COV2.S vaccination and SARS-CoV-2 variants (dated by TCRdb to 2020 to 2022). Background for the entire study: Vaccine-arm donors were drawn from COV1001, a multicentre, randomized, double-blind, placebo-controlled phase I-IIa trial of Ad26.COV2.S in healthy adults. Ad26.COV2.S was administered intramuscularly at 5 x 10^10 or 1 x 10^11 viral particles, either as a single shot or as two shots given 56 days apart. The specificity and breadth of SARS-CoV-2-reactive T cell receptors after Ad26.COV2.S vaccination were assessed by TCRbeta repertoire sequencing. A total of roughly 30 samples were included in the TCR-sequenced set, comprising around 19 Ad26.COV2.S vaccine recipients, 5 placebo recipients and 8 SARS-CoV-2 convalescent individuals. Trial participants were randomized into five groups of five: low-dose or high-dose Ad26.COV2.S given once or twice, or placebo on both occasions. Throughout the experiments and outcome assessment, investigators stayed blinded to trial group allocation. The study at large found these results: The study lacked the statistical power to compare responses across vaccine doses or regimens. The authors noted that total T cell responses may have been underestimated by the TCR breadth and depth analyses. Comparable non-spike TCR breadth was observed between vaccine and placebo recipients, consistent with only spike being contained in the vaccine. Compared with placebo recipients, Ad26.COV2.S recipients showed higher spike-specific TCR breadth (P = 0.0014). After vaccination, substantial breadth of spike-specific CD8+ and CD4+ T cell responses was reported.

What this sample's treatment or condition label stands for: approximately 18 received Ad26.COV2.S at low or high dose, single or two shots; roughly 5 received placebo; per-sample allocation not given. For vaccine and placebo recipients, the sequenced repertoires came from samples collected on day 63 after the first injection. In Cohort 1b, some 25 adults aged 18-55 years were enrolled at a single site in Boston, USA, between 29 July and 7 August 2020. Ad26.COV2.S was a replication-incompetent adenovirus type 26 vector expressing a prefusion-stabilized SARS-CoV-2 spike protein from the original Wuhan strain. This clone was detected only a few times. No cognate antigen has been identified for it. No base-level quality is on record; no much larger clone is a single base apart. The CDR3 runs 11 residues from the cysteine to the phenylalanine. Of the read, only the CDR3 DNA is kept; its 33 bases are in frame from base 1. The germline V end is reduced by 5 bases and the J end by 10 bases; junction bases left unmatched: 7. As encoded in the germline V gene, CDR1 is SQVTM while CDR2 is ANQGSEA.

The immunoSEQ Assay was the method used to sequence TCRbeta CDR3 regions. After extraction, genomic DNA underwent amplification by bias-controlled multiplex PCR, followed by high-throughput sequencing. The published analysis was carried out like this. To quantify the absolute abundance of each unique TCRbeta CDR3 region, sequences were collapsed and filtered. T cell fraction was estimated by normalization of TCRbeta template counts to usable DNA, with usable DNA being measured through amplification of reference genes present in all nucleated cells. Repertoire TCRs were annotated as SARS-CoV-2-specific when V gene, CDR3 amino acid sequence and J gene were exactly matched to a known reactive TCR set. The reference SARS-CoV-2 TCR set came from MIRA and was filtered for enrichment in COVID-19-positive ImmuneCODE repertoires, removing public or cross-reactive TCRs. Drawing on the MIRA antigens, annotated TCRs were analysed further at the level of specific ORF or position within ORF. Breadth was defined as the number of annotated unique rearrangements divided by the total number of unique productive rearrangements, and depth was defined as the summed frequency of the annotated unique rearrangements. Two-sided Wilcoxon rank-sum tests were applied when comparing TCR breadth between groups. This is the immuneACCESS table as TCRdb keeps it, with only in-frame sequences that have V and J called. A part of the clones is gone; compared with another copy, unresolved V genes explain less than half, and the rest is unexplained. That table furnishes V, J and clone size, whereas the DNA furnished D and trimming. This sample lists a few hundred thousand clones; 90% were detected once. Of the sample, around 5.5% falls within the top ten clones.

Recombination linked TRBV29-1 to TRBJ1-1; TRBD1 lines up with 7 middle nucleotides. The TCR originated in a person between 18 and 59 years old who received the Ad26.COV2.S COVID-19 vaccine or a placebo. The input for sequencing was peripheral blood, taken in a trial of Ad26.COV2.S vaccine versus placebo. At the DNA level, the sequence is TGCAGCGTTCAACAGGGGAGGGTAGCTTTCTTT. Translated, this gives CSVQQGRVAFF. The full variable domain, completed from the reference TRBV29-1 and TRBJ1-1 proteins outside the CDR3, reads SAVISQKPSRDICQRGTSLTIQCQVDSQVTMMFWYRQQPGQSLTLIATANQGSEATYESGFVIDKFPISRPNLTFSTLTVSNMSPEDSSIYLCSVQQGRVAFFGQGTRLTVV.